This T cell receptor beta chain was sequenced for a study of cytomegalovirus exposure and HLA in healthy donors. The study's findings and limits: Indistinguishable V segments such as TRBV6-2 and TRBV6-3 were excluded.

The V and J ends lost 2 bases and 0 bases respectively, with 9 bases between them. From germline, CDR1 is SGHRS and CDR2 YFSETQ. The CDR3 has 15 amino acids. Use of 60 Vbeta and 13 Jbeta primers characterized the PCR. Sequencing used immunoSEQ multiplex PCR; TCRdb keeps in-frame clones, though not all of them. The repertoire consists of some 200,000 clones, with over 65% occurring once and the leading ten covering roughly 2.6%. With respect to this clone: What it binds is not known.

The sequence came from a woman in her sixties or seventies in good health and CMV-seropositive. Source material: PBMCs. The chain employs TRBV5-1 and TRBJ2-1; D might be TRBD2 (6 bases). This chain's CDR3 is CASSLTSSSYNEQFF. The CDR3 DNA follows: TGCGCCAGCAGCTTAACTAGCAGCTCCTACAATGAGCAGTTCTTC.